These T cell receptor beta chains were read from a single sample in a study of blood T cell repertoires in COVID-19. This table comes from immunoSEQ multiplex PCR, and its TCRdb copy is limited to in-frame clones, with some not included. The sample holds about 140,000 clones; 65% to 85% are singletons and the top ten take approximately 9%. Material: peripheral blood. The receptors were sampled from a man aged 25-40 years with COVID-19, enrolled during active disease. Each CDR3 is given with its conserved first and last residue. A D gene is named only where the DNA matches it firmly. Rows give clone size only sometimes, using once, few, many, or a class for an expanded clone.

cdr3_nt cdr3_aa v_call d_call clone_size j_call
TGCGCCAGCAGCCCGGACACCACTTGGGGAAACACCATATATTTT CASSPDTTWGNTIYF TRBV4-1 NA NA TRBJ1-3
TGTGCCAGCAGTTCCGGACATTCACTCTATGGCTACACCTTC CASSSGHSLYGYTF TRBV27 NA once TRBJ1-2
TGTGCCATCAGTGAGTTTAGCGGGAGAACCTACGAGCAGTACTTC CAISEFSGRTYEQYF TRBV10-3 TRBD2 NA TRBJ2-7
TGTGCCAGCAGCTTTGGATCCGGGACTGCGAACACTGAAGCTTTCTTT CASSFGSGTANTEAFF TRBV7-9 NA NA TRBJ1-1
TGTGCCAGCAGCCCTCGGCAGGTCATGCCTGGTGGCTACACCTTC CASSPRQVMPGGYTF TRBV7-6 NA NA TRBJ1-2
TGTGCCAGCGTGACAGGGGTAAGGCAGCCCCAGCATTTT CASVTGVRQPQHF TRBV28 TRBD1 NA TRBJ1-5
TGTGCCAGTAGTATAGCAGGCAGCCAAGAGACCCAGTACTTC CASSIAGSQETQYF TRBV19 NA NA TRBJ2-5
TGTGCCAGCAGCGTGGGACTAGCGTCGAACACCGGGGAGCTGTTTTTT CASSVGLASNTGELFF TRBV5-4 TRBD2 NA TRBJ2-2
TGTGCCAGCATCCAGGGGAACATGAACACTGAAGCTTTCTTT CASIQGNMNTEAFF TRBV28 NA NA TRBJ1-1
TGTGCCAGCAGCTTAGGACAGGGAGTAGATGGAAACACCATATATTTT CASSLGQGVDGNTIYF TRBV7-9 TRBD1 few TRBJ1-3
TGTGCCATCAGTGAGAGCGGGAGGGGAGATACGCAGTATTTT CAISESGRGDTQYF TRBV10-3 TRBD2 NA TRBJ2-3
TGTGCCAGCAGCCCCGGGACAGGGAATGCGGGAGGACAAGAGACCCAGTACTTC CASSPGTGNAGGQETQYF TRBV5-4 NA NA TRBJ2-5
TGTGCCAGTAGTATAGGAACAGGGTTCTCCTACGAGCAGTACTTC CASSIGTGFSYEQYF TRBV19 NA NA TRBJ2-7
TGTGCCAGCAGCCAAGATCTGGACAGGCGATCGGTCCAACCCAACACTGAAGCTTTCTTT CASSQDLDRRSVQPNTEAFF TRBV3-1/TRBV3-2 TRBD1 NA TRBJ1-1
TGTGCCAGTAGATCAGGGAGGACTGAAGCTTTCTTT CASRSGRTEAFF TRBV19 NA NA TRBJ1-1
TGTGCCACCAGCGGTCTAGCGAGGAACACCGGGGAGCTGTTTTTT CATSGLARNTGELFF TRBV15 NA once TRBJ2-2
TGTGCCAGCAGCATCGGGACTAGCTTTAGAACAGATACGCAGTATTTT CASSIGTSFRTDTQYF TRBV7-3 TRBD2 NA TRBJ2-3
TGCGCCAGCAGCTTCGTGGCCAGGGACTCTGGGGCCAACGTCCTGACTTTC CASSFVARDSGANVLTF TRBV5-1 NA NA TRBJ2-6
TGTGCCAGCAGTTCGGGTAAGGGGGTGGCAGAGCCCCAGCATTTT CASSSGKGVAEPQHF TRBV6-5 NA NA TRBJ1-5
TGCAGCGCTCGACATGTTGCCAACTATGGCTACACCTTC CSARHVANYGYTF TRBV29-1 NA NA TRBJ1-2
TGTGCCATCAGTGAGCCCCCGGCTAGCGGGAGTGGCACAGATACGCAGTATTTT CAISEPPASGSGTDTQYF TRBV10-3 TRBD2 NA TRBJ2-3
TGTGCCAGCAGTGCCCTGACAGGGGATGGGGAGACCCAGTACTTC CASSALTGDGETQYF TRBV2 TRBD1 NA TRBJ2-5